This T cell receptor (beta chain) was observed in a study of tumor and adjacent non-tumor tissue in lung cancer. Study-wide background: Patients comprised about a dozen adenocarcinoma, a couple of squamous cell carcinoma and 1 small cell lung cancer. About 4.17 million productive TCRbeta reads were obtained per sample on average.

RNA was extracted from bulk tissue without any cell sorting. The normal lung tissue was taken more than 3 cm from the tumor edge. This clonotype was counted between two and nine times. As yet, its antigen is unknown. Study-wide results and limits: Normal lung showed higher cumulative top 100 clone frequency than tumor.

This CDR3 has 14 amino acids. TCRbeta libraries were built with three rounds of nested PCR, modified from ARM-PCR. TCRdb fed the multiplex PCR reads into MiXCR, producing one record per CDR3 protein. Seen here are about 67,000 distinct CDR3 sequences, around 82% observed once, and the top ten hold 35% to 55%. The chain joins TRBV21-1 to TRBJ2-7; no check of the table's D call, TRBD1, against the DNA was made. TRBV21-1 is described as a pseudogene. The specimen was distant non-tumor lung tissue. The sequence was obtained from a man aged 55 to 70 with non-small cell lung cancer. The CDR3 coding sequence is TGTGCCAGCTTCCGGCAGGGGGGTTCCTACGAGCAGTACTTC. This gives the protein CASFRQGGSYEQYF.